A single sample is the source of the 5 T cell receptor beta chains below, sequenced in a study of blood T cell repertoires in COVID-19. Profiled with immunoSEQ multiplex PCR; TCRdb holds only in-frame clones, not every one. In the table there are 150,000 to 180,000 clones, around 85% of which are singletons. Sequenced: peripheral blood. Receptors originate from a man aged 55 to 70 with COVID-19, enrolled during active disease.

The rearrangement links TRBV11-3 to TRBJ1-1, with D hard to call. This CDR3 comprises 13 residues. Germline V gives CDR1 SGHNT, CDR2 YENEEA. With 4 bases removed from V and 5 bases from J, the gap between germline ends came to 11 bases. CDR3 in DNA: TGTGCCAGCAGCTGGGGAGGTGGGACTGAAGCTTTCTTT. This gives the protein CASSWGGGTEAFF.

The chain has TRBV27 and TRBJ2-1; 7 nucleotides line up with TRBD2. The junction had 9 bases not matched to a gene; V was cut back by 4 bases and J by 9 bases. The CDR3 loop spans 14 amino acids. Germline V gene data show CDR1 as MNHEY and CDR2 as SMNVEV (reference sequence). DNA for the CDR3: TGTGCCAGCAGTTCCGGACTAGTCCCGACTGAGCAGTTCTTC. Protein: CASSSGLVPTEQFF.

V gene TRBV4-1 combines with J gene TRBJ1-4; 10 bases are a match to TRBD1. V lost 5 bases and J lost 5; bases outside the gene matches: 11. Germline V gene data show CDR1 as MGHRA and CDR2 as YSYEKL. This CDR3 region has 17 residues. The chain's CDR3 is CASSEGQGKISNEKLFF. CDR3 DNA: TGCGCCAGCAGCGAGGGACAGGGGAAGATCTCGAATGAAAAACTGTTTTTT.

The J gene is TRBJ1-3, the V gene TRBV7-6, with D possibly TRBD1 on 6 matching bases. This CDR3 is built from 21 residues. The V and J ends lost 2 bases and 1 base respectively, with 27 bases between them. CDR1 and CDR2 from the germline V gene are SGHVS and FNYEAQ. Here the CDR3 DNA reads TGTGCCAGCAGCTTACTCGGGGCGATCGCATTATCGGGACAATCTGGAAACACCATATATTTT. Amino acids: CASSLLGAIALSGQSGNTIYF. Based on the CDR3 plus reference TRBV7-6 and TRBJ1-3, the full variable domain is GAGVSQSPRYKVTKRGQDVALRCDPISGHVSLYWYRQALGQGPEFLTYFNYEAQQDKSGLPNDRFSAERPEGSISTLTIQRTEQRDSAMYRCASSLLGAIALSGQSGNTIYFGEGSWLTVV.

The chain couples TRBV5-4 to TRBJ2-3; tentative D call: TRBD2 (5 bases). The germline gives CDR1 SGHNT, CDR2 YYREEE (reference sequence). The CDR3 extends over 18 amino acids. The V gene lost 2 bases and the J gene lost 0 bases, with 19 bases spanning the gap. CDR3 in amino acids: CASSLGFLADASTDTQYF. CDR3 DNA sequence: TGTGCCAGCAGCTTAGGGTTTCTAGCAGATGCTAGCACAGATACGCAGTATTTT.